Below, 13 T cell receptor beta chains from the same sample are listed, as sequenced in a study of T cells in women clearing cervical HPV infection (dated by TCRdb to about 2018). Libraries came from the immunoSEQ multiplex PCR assay. Entries here come from immuneACCESS through TCRdb and include only in-frame sequences with V and J called. Some clones fail to appear in such tables; in the studies checked, an unresolved V gene covers under half of the shortfall, and the cause of the remainder is unknown. This sample's table contains some 40,000 clones. Of the sample, approximately 4.8% falls within the top ten clones. Sequenced: blood buffy coat. These receptors came from a woman between 18 and 70 years old with a cervical HPV16 infection that either progressed to CIN3+ or cleared (not recorded which).

The CDR3 bases that were read are TGCGCCAGCAGCTCATCAGAGTACCAAGAGACC. Residues: CASSSSEYQET. The whole CDR3 is CASSSSEYQETQYF. The chain recombines TRBV5-1 with TRBJ2-5; D remains unclear. The read ends 3 residues early relative to the CDR3; the germline J gene fills the gap. CDR1 SGHRS and CDR2 YFSETQ come from the germline V gene. With 3 bases removed from V and 0 bases from J, the gap between germline ends came to 9 bases. The CDR3 is made up of 14 amino acids.

About this clone itself: The sequence runs out 3 residues before the end of the CDR3; the remainder is reconstructed from the germline J gene. V is TRBV2 and J is TRBJ1-3; perhaps TRBD1 as D (5 bases). Deletions cut 5 bases from V and 0 bases from J, with 17 bases between. Germline V lookup: CDR1 SNHLY, CDR2 FYNNEI. The CDR3 extends over 17 amino acids. The DNA read from the CDR3 is TGTGCCAGCAGTTATATCCCGAGGACACTCTCTGGAAACACC. Its protein product is CASSYIPRTLSGNT. The entire CDR3 protein is CASSYIPRTLSGNTIYF.

As for this clone: From the germline J gene comes the end of the CDR3, since the read stops 3 residues before it. The chain is built from TRBV20-1 and TRBJ2-6, with TRBD1 identical over 9 bases. CDR1 DFQATT and CDR2 SNEGSKA come from the germline V gene (reference sequence). The V gene end was trimmed by 7 bases and the J gene end by 5 bases; junction bases not matched to a gene: 6. There are 14 residues in the CDR3. The sequenced part of the CDR3 DNA is TGCAGTGTACCCACAGGGGGCTGGGCCAACGTC. It specifies CSVPTGGWANV. The CDR3 in full is CSVPTGGWANVLTF.

With regard to this clone: The read ends 3 residues early relative to the CDR3; the germline J gene fills the gap. The chain carries TRBV2 and TRBJ1-1; TRBD1 might be the D (5 bases). The CDR3 loop spans 15 amino acids. Germline CDR1 reads SNHLY; CDR2 reads FYNNEI. CDR3 sequence reads: CASSRSGGITDTAFF. Partial CDR3 DNA: TGTGCCAGCAGCAGGAGCGGGGGGATCACAGATACG.

In the case of this clone: The CDR3 goes on 3 residues after the read ends, and that part is filled in from the germline J gene. This chain joins TRBV20-1 and TRBJ2-5; 11 bases are shared with TRBD2. Germline V gene sequence: CDR1 DFQATT, CDR2 SNEGSKA (reference sequence). Losses at the gene ends were 1 base for V and 3 bases for J; bases not matched to a gene: 1. The CDR3 runs 14 residues. The CDR3 bases that were read are TGCAGTGCTAGAGGGGGACTAGCGGAAGAGACC. Amino acids: CSARGGLAEET. The CDR3 as a whole reads CSARGGLAEETQYF.

Points on this clone: The read terminates 3 residues before the CDR3 end, so the remaining end is supplied by the germline J gene. The rearrangement links TRBV18 to TRBJ1-6, with TRBD1 matching over 10 bases. The CDR3 is made up of 16 amino acids. The germline V gene has CDR1 KGHSH and CDR2 LQKENI. Trimming took 4 bases from V and 10 from J; bases not matched to a gene: 10. CDR3 loop: CASSLATGGEESPLHF. The part of the CDR3 DNA that was read is TGTGCCAGCTCACTCGCGACAGGGGGCGAGGAGTCACCC.

Concerning this clone: The read comes to an end 3 residues before the CDR3 does, leaving the germline J gene to fill in the end. This chain joins TRBV7-6 and TRBJ2-7, with 9 bases matching TRBD1. Unmatched junction bases numbered 6, after V lost 5 bases and J lost 4 bases. Per the germline V gene, CDR1 is SGHVS and CDR2 is FNYEAQ. The CDR3 has 14 residues. Here the CDR3 reads CASSTPGTGYEQYF. Incomplete CDR3 DNA: TGTGCCAGCAGCACCCCCGGGACAGGGTACGAG.

Comment on this clone: The CDR3 end is not reached by the read, which stops 3 residues before it; the germline J gene fills it in. The chain is built from TRBV2 and TRBJ1-2, with no clear D. The V gene lost 5 bases and the J gene lost 4 bases, with 20 bases spanning the gap. In germline, CDR1 is SNHLY, CDR2 FYNNEI. This CDR3 spans 16 amino acids. The covered CDR3 bases are TGTGCCAGCAGTAGGGTCCCTGCAGGTCAAAGCTATGGC. This translates into CASSRVPAGQSYG. The whole CDR3 sequence is CASSRVPAGQSYGYTF.

Worth noting for this clone: The read halts 3 residues ahead of the CDR3 end, with the missing end drawn from the germline J gene. The chain couples TRBV19 to TRBJ1-1; weak D call: TRBD1 (6 bases). CDR3 size: 15 residues. The V end lost 3 bases, the J end lost 0 bases, and 11 bases lay between the germline ends. Germline CDR1 and CDR2: LNHDA and SQIVND (reference sequence). CDR3 DNA (partial): TGTGCCAGTAGTATCGACAGGATTCTGAACACTGAA. Translated, it gives CASSIDRILNTE. Given in full, the CDR3 is CASSIDRILNTEAFF.

About this clone: The read stops 3 residues short of the end of the CDR3; the missing end is completed from the germline J gene. The chain carries TRBV6-4 and TRBJ1-1, with D possibly matching TRBD1 (5 bases). The CDR3 consists of 17 residues. Germline lookup yields CDR1 MRHNA and CDR2 SNTAGT. Trimming took 7 bases from V and 0 from J, leaving 21 bases between them. The CDR3 region is CASTDSRRTNLNTEAFF. The sequenced part of the CDR3 DNA is TGTGCCAGCACCGACTCCCGGAGGACAAACCTGAACACTGAA.

A word on this clone: The observed sequence ends 3 residues before the CDR3 terminus, with the missing tail filled in from the germline J gene. The rearrangement uses TRBV2 and TRBJ2-5; possible D gene TRBD1, 6 bases. V was trimmed by 6 bases and J by 5 bases, leaving 19 bases between them. Germline V gene data show CDR1 as SNHLY and CDR2 as FYNNEI. The CDR3 extends over 15 amino acids. This chain's CDR3 is CASRRSRDNLETQYF. CDR3 DNA, as far as it was read: TGTGCCAGCAGGAGGTCTAGGGACAATCTGGAGACC.

To note about this clone: The read ends 3 residues early relative to the CDR3; the germline J gene fills the gap. This rearrangement joins TRBV7-2 to TRBJ2-3; 8 nucleotides line up with TRBD1. The ends lost 3 bases at V and 5 bases at J; junction bases unmatched: 4. CDR1 is SGHTA and CDR2 is FQGNSA in the germline V gene. The CDR3 consists of 14 residues. The CDR3 sequence is CASSLDRVIDTQYF. The sequenced part of the CDR3 DNA is TGTGCCAGCAGCTTGGACAGGGTCATAGATACG.

As concerns this clone: The CDR3 goes on 3 residues after the read ends, and that part is filled in from the germline J gene. The chain is built from TRBV7-9 and TRBJ2-6; 7 bases map to TRBD1. V lost 5 bases to trimming and J lost 2 bases; unmatched junction nucleotides: 3. From germline, CDR1 is SEHNR and CDR2 FQNEAQ (reference sequence). The CDR3 length is 15 residues. CDR3 region: CASSRDRAGANVLTF. CDR3 bases read: TGTGCCAGCAGCCGAGACAGGGCTGGGGCCAACGTC.